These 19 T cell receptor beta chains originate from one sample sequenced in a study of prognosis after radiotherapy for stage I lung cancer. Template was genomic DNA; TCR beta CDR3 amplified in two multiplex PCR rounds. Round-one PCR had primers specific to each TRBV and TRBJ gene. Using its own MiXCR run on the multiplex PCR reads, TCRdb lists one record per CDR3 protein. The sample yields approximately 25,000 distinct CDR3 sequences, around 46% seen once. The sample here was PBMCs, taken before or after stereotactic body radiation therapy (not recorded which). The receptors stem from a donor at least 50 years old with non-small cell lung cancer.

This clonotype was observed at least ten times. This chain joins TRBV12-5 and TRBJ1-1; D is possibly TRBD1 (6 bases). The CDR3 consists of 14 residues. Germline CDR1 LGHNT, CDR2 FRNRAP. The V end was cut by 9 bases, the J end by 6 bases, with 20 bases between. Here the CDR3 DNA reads TGTGCTAGCGCCCCTATTCAGGGGATAGCTGAAGCTTTCTTT. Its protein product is CASAPIQGIAEAFF.

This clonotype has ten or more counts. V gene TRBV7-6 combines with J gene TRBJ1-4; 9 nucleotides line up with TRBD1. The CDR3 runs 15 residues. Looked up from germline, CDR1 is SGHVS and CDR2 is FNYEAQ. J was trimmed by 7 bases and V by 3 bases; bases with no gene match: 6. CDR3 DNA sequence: TGTGCCAGCAGCTTCCGGGACAGGGTGGGTGAAAAACTGTTTTTT. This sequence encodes CASSFRDRVGEKLFF. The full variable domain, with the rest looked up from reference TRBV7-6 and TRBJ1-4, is GAGVSQSPRYKVTKRGQDVALRCDPISGHVSLYWYRQALGQGPEFLTYFNYEAQQDKSGLPNDRFSAERPEGSISTLTIQRTEQRDSAMYRCASSFRDRVGEKLFFGSGTQLSVL.

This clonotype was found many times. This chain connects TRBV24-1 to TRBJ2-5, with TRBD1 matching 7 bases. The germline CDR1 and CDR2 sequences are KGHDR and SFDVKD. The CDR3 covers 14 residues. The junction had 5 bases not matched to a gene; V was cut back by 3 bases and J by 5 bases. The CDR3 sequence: CATSDNRGKETQYF. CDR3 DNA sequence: TGTGCCACCAGTGATAACAGGGGAAAGGAGACCCAGTACTTC.

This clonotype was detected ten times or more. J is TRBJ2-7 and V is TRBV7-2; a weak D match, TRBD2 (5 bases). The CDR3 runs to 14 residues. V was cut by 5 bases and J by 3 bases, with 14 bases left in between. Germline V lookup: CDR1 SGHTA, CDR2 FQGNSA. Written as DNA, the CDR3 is TGTGCCAGCAGCCCCCCCAGCGGAATCTACGAGCAGTACTTC. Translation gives CASSPPSGIYEQYF.

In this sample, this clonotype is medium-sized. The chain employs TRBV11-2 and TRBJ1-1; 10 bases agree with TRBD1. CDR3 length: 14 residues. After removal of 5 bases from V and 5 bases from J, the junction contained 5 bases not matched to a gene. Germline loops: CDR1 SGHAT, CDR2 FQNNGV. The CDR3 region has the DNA TGTGCCAGCAGCCCGACAGGGGGCGGGACTGAAGCTTTCTTT. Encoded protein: CASSPTGGGTEAFF.

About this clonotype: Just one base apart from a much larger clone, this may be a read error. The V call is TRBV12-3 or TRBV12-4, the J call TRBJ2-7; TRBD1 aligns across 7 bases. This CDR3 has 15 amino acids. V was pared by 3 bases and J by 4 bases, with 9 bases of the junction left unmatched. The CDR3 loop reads CASSFGTVCFYEQYF. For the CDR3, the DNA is TGTGCCAGCAGTTTTGGGACAGTGTGCTTTTACGAGCAGTACTTC.

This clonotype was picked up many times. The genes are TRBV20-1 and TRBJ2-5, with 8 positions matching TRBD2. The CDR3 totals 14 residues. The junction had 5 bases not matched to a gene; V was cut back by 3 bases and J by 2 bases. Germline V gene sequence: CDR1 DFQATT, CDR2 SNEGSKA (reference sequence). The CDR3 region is CSASLASGQETQYF. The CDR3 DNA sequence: TGCAGTGCTAGTTTGGCTAGCGGGCAAGAGACCCAGTACTTC.

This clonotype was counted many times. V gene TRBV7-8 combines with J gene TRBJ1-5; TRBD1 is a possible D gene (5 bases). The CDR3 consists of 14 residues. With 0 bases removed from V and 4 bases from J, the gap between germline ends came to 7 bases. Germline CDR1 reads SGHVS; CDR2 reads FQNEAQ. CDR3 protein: CASSLAGPNQPQHF. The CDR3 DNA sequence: TGTGCCAGCAGCTTAGCGGGGCCTAATCAGCCCCAGCATTTT.

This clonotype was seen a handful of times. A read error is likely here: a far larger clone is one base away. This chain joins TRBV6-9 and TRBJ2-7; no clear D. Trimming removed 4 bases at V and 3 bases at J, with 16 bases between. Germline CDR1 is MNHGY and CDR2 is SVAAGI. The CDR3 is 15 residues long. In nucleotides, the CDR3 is TGTGCCAGCAGTTCCCCGGTACAAGCCTTCTACGAGCAGTACTTC. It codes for CASSSPVQAFYEQYF.

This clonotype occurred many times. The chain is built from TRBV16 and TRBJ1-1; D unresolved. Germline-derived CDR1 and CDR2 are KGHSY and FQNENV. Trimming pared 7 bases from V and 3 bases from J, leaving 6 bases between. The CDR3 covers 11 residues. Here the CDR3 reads CASTHDTEAFF. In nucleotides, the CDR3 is TGTGCCAGCACCCATGACACTGAAGCTTTCTTT.

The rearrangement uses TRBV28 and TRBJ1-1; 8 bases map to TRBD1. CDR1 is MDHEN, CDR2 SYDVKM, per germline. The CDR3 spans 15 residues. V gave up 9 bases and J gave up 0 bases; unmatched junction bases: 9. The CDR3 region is CARSTSDRVNTEAFF. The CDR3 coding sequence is TGTGCCAGAAGTACCTCGGACAGGGTGAACACTGAAGCTTTCTTT. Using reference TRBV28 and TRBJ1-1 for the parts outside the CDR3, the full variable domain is DVKVTQSSRYLVKRTGEKVFLECVQDMDHENMFWYRQDPGLGLRLIYFSYDVKMKEKGDIPEGYSVSREKKERFSLILESASTNQTSMYLCARSTSDRVNTEAFFGQGTRLTVV.

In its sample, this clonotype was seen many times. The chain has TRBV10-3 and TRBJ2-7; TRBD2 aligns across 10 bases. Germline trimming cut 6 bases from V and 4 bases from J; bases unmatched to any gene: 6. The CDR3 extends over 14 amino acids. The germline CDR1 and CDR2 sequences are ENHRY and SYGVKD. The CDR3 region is CAIRPGLAPYEQYF. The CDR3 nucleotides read TGTGCCATCAGACCGGGACTAGCGCCTTACGAGCAGTACTTC.

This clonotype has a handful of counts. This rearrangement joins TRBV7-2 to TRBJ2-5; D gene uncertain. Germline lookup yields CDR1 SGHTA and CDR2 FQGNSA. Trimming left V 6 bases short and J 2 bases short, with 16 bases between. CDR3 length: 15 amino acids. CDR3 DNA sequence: TGTGCCAGCAGTTCCCCGGGCATGGGGCAAGAGACCCAGTACTTC. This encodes CASSSPGMGQETQYF.

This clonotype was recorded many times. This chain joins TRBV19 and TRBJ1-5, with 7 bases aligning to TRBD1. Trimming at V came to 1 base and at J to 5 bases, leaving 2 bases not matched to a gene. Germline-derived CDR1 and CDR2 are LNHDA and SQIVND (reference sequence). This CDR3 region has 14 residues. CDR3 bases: TGTGCCAGTAGTATAGGACAGGGATATCAGCCCCAGCATTTT. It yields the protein CASSIGQGYQPQHF.

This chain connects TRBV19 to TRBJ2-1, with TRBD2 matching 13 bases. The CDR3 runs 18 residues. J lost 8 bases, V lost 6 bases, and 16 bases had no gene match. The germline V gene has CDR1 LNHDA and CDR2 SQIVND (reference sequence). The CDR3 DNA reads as TGTGCCAGTAGCCATCATGGTCTACTAGCGGGAGGGCCCGATGAGCAGTTCTTC. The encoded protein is CASSHHGLLAGGPDEQFF.

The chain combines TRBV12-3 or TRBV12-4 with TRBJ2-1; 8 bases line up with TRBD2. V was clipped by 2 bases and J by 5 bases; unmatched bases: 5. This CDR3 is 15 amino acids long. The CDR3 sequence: CASSLSGGGHNEQFF. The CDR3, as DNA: TGTGCCAGCAGTTTATCCGGGGGGGGCCACAATGAGCAGTTCTTC.

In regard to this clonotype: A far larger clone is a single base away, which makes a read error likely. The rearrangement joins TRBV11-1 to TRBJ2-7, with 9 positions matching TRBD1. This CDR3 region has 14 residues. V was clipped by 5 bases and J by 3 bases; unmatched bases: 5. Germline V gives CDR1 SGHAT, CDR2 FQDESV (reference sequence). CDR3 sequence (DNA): TGTGCCAGCAGCAACAGGGACAGGGTCTACGAGCAGTACTTC. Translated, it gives CASSNRDRVYEQYF.

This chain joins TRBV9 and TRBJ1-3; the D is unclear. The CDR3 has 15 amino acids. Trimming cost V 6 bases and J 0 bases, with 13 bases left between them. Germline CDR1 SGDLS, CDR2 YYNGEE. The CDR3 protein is CASILTWYSGNTIYF. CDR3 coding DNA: TGTGCCAGCATCTTGACATGGTACTCTGGAAACACCATATATTTT.

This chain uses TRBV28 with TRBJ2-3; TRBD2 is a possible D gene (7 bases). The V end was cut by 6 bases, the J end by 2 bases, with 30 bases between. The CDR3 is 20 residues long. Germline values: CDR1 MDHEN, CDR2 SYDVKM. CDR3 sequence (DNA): TGTGCCAGCAGCCACCAGGAGGGGGGGGTATACGGGACTGACACAGATACGCAGTATTTT. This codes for CASSHQEGGVYGTDTDTQYF.